A selection of T cell receptor beta chains follows, all from one sample in a study of blood T cell repertoires in COVID-19. Assay used: immunoSEQ multiplex PCR; TCRdb lists only in-frame clones, some missing. The repertoire consists of roughly 440,000 clones, with 88% occurring once and the leading ten covering roughly 12%. The specimen sequenced was peripheral blood. Receptors originate from a woman aged 50 to 60 with COVID-19, enrolled during active disease. Both conserved end residues are part of each CDR3. The D gene is left open where the match is weak. Not all rows give a size; the values are once, few, many and, for expanded clones, a class.

len: 15; abundance: -; j_gene: TRBJ2-1; v_gene: TRBV6-1; d_gene: -; CDR3aa: CASSESWSRWNEQFF; CDR3nt: TGTGCCAGCAGTGAATCCTGGAGCCGGTGGAATGAGCAGTTCTTC
len: 15; abundance: -; j_gene: TRBJ2-1; v_gene: TRBV5-4; d_gene: -; CDR3aa: CASSTPTGSYNEQFF; CDR3nt: TGTGCCAGCAGCACTCCTACAGGCTCCTACAATGAGCAGTTCTTC
len: 15; abundance: -; j_gene: TRBJ1-3; v_gene: TRBV9; d_gene: -; CDR3aa: CASSVATGSGNTIYF; CDR3nt: TGTGCCAGCAGCGTAGCTACGGGATCTGGAAACACCATATATTTT
len: 12; abundance: -; j_gene: TRBJ1-4; v_gene: TRBV5-4; d_gene: -; CDR3aa: CASSRAQGELFF; CDR3nt: TGTGCCAGCAGCAGAGCACAGGGAGAACTGTTTTTT
len: 16; abundance: once; j_gene: TRBJ2-3; v_gene: TRBV3-1/TRBV3-2; d_gene: TRBD2; CDR3aa: CASSLLRGGATDTQYF; CDR3nt: TGTGCCAGCAGCCTATTACGCGGGGGGGCCACAGATACGCAGTATTTT
len: 16; abundance: -; j_gene: TRBJ2-2; v_gene: TRBV7-6; d_gene: TRBD1; CDR3aa: CASSLRQGLNTGELFF; CDR3nt: TGTGCCAGCAGCCTGCGACAGGGTCTAAACACCGGGGAGCTGTTTTTT
len: 12; abundance: -; j_gene: TRBJ2-7; v_gene: TRBV12-3/TRBV12-4; d_gene: -; CDR3aa: CASSWSNYEQYF; CDR3nt: TGTGCCAGCAGCTGGAGCAATTACGAGCAGTACTTC
len: 13; abundance: -; j_gene: TRBJ1-2; v_gene: TRBV24-1; d_gene: -; CDR3aa: CATSDAGHDGYTF; CDR3nt: TGTGCCACCAGTGACGCCGGACACGATGGCTACACCTTC
len: 12; abundance: -; j_gene: TRBJ2-7; v_gene: TRBV5-8; d_gene: -; CDR3aa: CASSPDTYEQYF; CDR3nt: TGTGCCAGCAGTCCGGACACTTACGAGCAGTACTTC
len: 14; abundance: once; j_gene: TRBJ2-7; v_gene: TRBV3-1/TRBV3-2; d_gene: TRBD2; CDR3aa: CASSQGRGAWEQYF; CDR3nt: TGTGCCAGCAGCCAAGGGCGGGGGGCTTGGGAGCAGTACTTC
len: 15; abundance: -; j_gene: TRBJ1-2; v_gene: TRBV5-4; d_gene: TRBD1; CDR3aa: CASSSSSTGLRGYTF; CDR3nt: TGTGCCAGCAGTTCTTCTTCGACAGGGCTGCGAGGCTACACCTTC
len: 13; abundance: -; j_gene: TRBJ1-1; v_gene: TRBV9; d_gene: -; CDR3aa: CASSVGPGGEAFF; CDR3nt: TGTGCCAGCAGCGTAGGGCCCGGGGGTGAAGCTTTCTTT
len: 15; abundance: -; j_gene: TRBJ1-2; v_gene: TRBV19; d_gene: -; CDR3aa: CASKGVSATLYGYTF; CDR3nt: TGTGCCAGTAAAGGAGTAAGCGCTACACTCTATGGCTACACCTTC
len: 14; abundance: once; j_gene: TRBJ2-4; v_gene: TRBV30; d_gene: -; CDR3aa: CAWSWAIAKNIQYF; CDR3nt: TGTGCCTGGAGTTGGGCGATAGCCAAAAACATTCAGTACTTC
len: 15; abundance: -; j_gene: TRBJ1-2; v_gene: TRBV2; d_gene: -; CDR3aa: CASIPRHLGNYGYTF; CDR3nt: TGTGCCAGCATCCCTCGACATCTTGGTAACTATGGCTACACCTTC
len: 14; abundance: -; j_gene: TRBJ2-1; v_gene: TRBV19; d_gene: TRBD2; CDR3aa: CASSLTSGGDEQFF; CDR3nt: TGTGCCAGTAGTCTTACTAGCGGAGGAGATGAGCAGTTCTTC
len: 16; abundance: -; j_gene: TRBJ2-5; v_gene: TRBV5-1; d_gene: -; CDR3aa: CASSLISGGITETQYF; CDR3nt: TGCGCCAGCAGCTTGATATCCGGCGGGATAACAGAGACCCAGTACTTC
len: 15; abundance: -; j_gene: TRBJ1-6; v_gene: TRBV3-1/TRBV3-2; d_gene: -; CDR3aa: CASSQGRRDNSPLHF; CDR3nt: TGTGCCAGCAGCCAGGGTAGACGGGATAATTCACCCCTCCACTTT
len: 15; abundance: -; j_gene: TRBJ2-7; v_gene: TRBV18; d_gene: -; CDR3aa: CASSPYVGAAYEQYF; CDR3nt: TGTGCCAGCTCACCGTACGTTGGAGCAGCCTACGAGCAGTACTTC
len: 15; abundance: -; j_gene: TRBJ1-2; v_gene: TRBV18; d_gene: TRBD1; CDR3aa: CASSPPGQMGTGYTF; CDR3nt: TGTGCCAGCTCACCCCCGGGACAGATGGGAACAGGCTACACCTTC
len: 13; abundance: -; j_gene: TRBJ2-1; v_gene: TRBV29-1; d_gene: TRBD2; CDR3aa: CSVVTSGGDEQFF; CDR3nt: TGCAGCGTTGTGACTAGCGGGGGAGATGAGCAGTTCTTC
len: 15; abundance: once; j_gene: TRBJ2-7; v_gene: TRBV7-2; d_gene: TRBD1; CDR3aa: CASSTRQGSLSEQYF; CDR3nt: TGTGCCAGCAGCACCAGACAGGGTTCGCTCTCCGAGCAGTACTTC
len: 16; abundance: -; j_gene: TRBJ1-1; v_gene: TRBV5-4; d_gene: -; CDR3aa: CASSLDPRGQNTEAFF; CDR3nt: TGTGCCAGCAGCTTGGATCCCCGGGGTCAGAACACTGAAGCTTTCTTT
len: 14; abundance: few; j_gene: TRBJ2-3; v_gene: TRBV2; d_gene: TRBD1; CDR3aa: CASRRQGGEDTQYF; CDR3nt: TGTGCCAGCAGGAGACAGGGTGGTGAAGATACGCAGTATTTT
len: 15; abundance: -; j_gene: TRBJ1-2; v_gene: TRBV5-5; d_gene: -; CDR3aa: CASSPGGGANYGYTF; CDR3nt: TGTGCCAGCAGCCCCGGGGGAGGGGCGAACTATGGCTACACCTTC
len: 14; abundance: once; j_gene: TRBJ2-2; v_gene: TRBV2; d_gene: TRBD1; CDR3aa: CARTGGANTGELFF; CDR3nt: TGTGCACGGACAGGGGGCGCGAACACCGGGGAGCTGTTTTTT
len: 17; abundance: -; j_gene: TRBJ2-5; v_gene: TRBV24-1; d_gene: TRBD2; CDR3aa: CATSDWLLAGGEETQYF; CDR3nt: TGTGCCACCAGTGATTGGCTACTAGCGGGGGGGGAGGAGACCCAGTACTTC
len: 17; abundance: -; j_gene: TRBJ2-2; v_gene: TRBV27; d_gene: TRBD2; CDR3aa: CANNPGDLWGGTGELFF; CDR3nt: TGTGCCAACAATCCCGGGGACCTCTGGGGGGGCACCGGGGAGCTGTTTTTT
len: 14; abundance: -; j_gene: TRBJ1-1; v_gene: TRBV5-1; d_gene: -; CDR3aa: CASRLNPGITEAFF; CDR3nt: TGCGCCAGCAGGTTAAATCCGGGTATCACTGAAGCTTTCTTT
len: 12; abundance: few; j_gene: TRBJ1-2; v_gene: TRBV2; d_gene: -; CDR3aa: CARETANYGYTF; CDR3nt: TGTGCCAGGGAGACAGCTAACTATGGCTACACCTTC
len: 16; abundance: once; j_gene: TRBJ1-2; v_gene: TRBV19; d_gene: TRBD1; CDR3aa: CASSGDTGTAFNGYTF; CDR3nt: TGTGCCAGTAGCGGGGACACTGGGACAGCCTTTAATGGCTACACCTTC
len: 13; abundance: -; j_gene: TRBJ1-2; v_gene: TRBV7-2; d_gene: -; CDR3aa: CASSLDQFYGYTF; CDR3nt: TGTGCCAGCAGCTTAGATCAGTTCTATGGCTACACCTTC
len: 16; abundance: -; j_gene: TRBJ1-5; v_gene: TRBV12-5; d_gene: TRBD1; CDR3aa: CASGPQGDYSNQPQHF; CDR3nt: TGTGCTAGTGGTCCACAGGGGGACTATAGCAATCAGCCCCAGCATTTT
len: 15; abundance: -; j_gene: TRBJ1-4; v_gene: TRBV5-1; d_gene: -; CDR3aa: CASSLAGGLGEKLFF; CDR3nt: TGCGCCAGCAGCTTGGCCGGGGGGCTGGGTGAAAAACTGTTTTTT
len: 18; abundance: once; j_gene: TRBJ2-3; v_gene: TRBV5-4; d_gene: TRBD2; CDR3aa: CASTPGTSAESSTDTQYF; CDR3nt: TGTGCCAGCACCCCCGGGACTAGCGCCGAATCTAGCACAGATACGCAGTATTTT
len: 13; abundance: -; j_gene: TRBJ1-3; v_gene: TRBV11-3; d_gene: -; CDR3aa: CASSSYSGNTIYF; CDR3nt: TGTGCCAGCAGCTCCTACTCTGGAAACACCATATATTTT
len: 14; abundance: -; j_gene: TRBJ1-2; v_gene: TRBV29-1; d_gene: -; CDR3aa: CSVEGRGANYGYTF; CDR3nt: TGCAGCGTTGAAGGCAGGGGCGCAAACTATGGCTACACCTTC
len: 16; abundance: -; j_gene: TRBJ1-2; v_gene: TRBV28; d_gene: TRBD1; CDR3aa: CASSLTGDLLNYGYTF; CDR3nt: TGTGCCAGCAGTTTAACAGGGGACCTACTTAACTATGGCTACACCTTC
len: 14; abundance: -; j_gene: TRBJ2-3; v_gene: TRBV29-1; d_gene: -; CDR3aa: CSVSDTSSTDTQYF; CDR3nt: TGCAGCGTTTCCGACACATCCAGCACAGATACGCAGTATTTT
len: 14; abundance: -; j_gene: TRBJ1-2; v_gene: TRBV10-3; d_gene: -; CDR3aa: CAISESGGSTGYTF; CDR3nt: TGTGCCATCAGTGAGTCTGGAGGCTCAACTGGCTACACCTTC
len: 15; abundance: once; j_gene: TRBJ2-6; v_gene: TRBV5-1; d_gene: -; CDR3aa: CASSLKETGANVLTF; CDR3nt: TGCGCCAGCAGCTTGAAGGAGACTGGGGCCAACGTCCTGACTTTC
len: 13; abundance: -; j_gene: TRBJ2-3; v_gene: TRBV9; d_gene: -; CDR3aa: CASSVGGGDTQYF; CDR3nt: TGTGCCAGCAGCGTAGGAGGGGGAGATACGCAGTATTTT
len: 16; abundance: few; j_gene: TRBJ1-2; v_gene: TRBV18; d_gene: TRBD1; CDR3aa: CASSGTQQGADYGYTF; CDR3nt: TGTGCCAGCTCAGGAACGCAACAGGGGGCGGACTATGGCTACACCTTC
len: 13; abundance: -; j_gene: TRBJ1-1; v_gene: TRBV2; d_gene: -; CDR3aa: CASSVEGRTEAFF; CDR3nt: TGTGCCAGCAGTGTGGAGGGGAGGACTGAAGCTTTCTTT
len: 15; abundance: -; j_gene: TRBJ1-1; v_gene: TRBV2; d_gene: -; CDR3aa: CASSRDTPKATEAFF; CDR3nt: TGTGCCAGCAGTAGGGACACCCCTAAAGCCACTGAAGCTTTCTTT
len: 12; abundance: -; j_gene: TRBJ2-7; v_gene: TRBV12-3/TRBV12-4; d_gene: TRBD1; CDR3aa: CASRTGAREQYF; CDR3nt: TGTGCCAGCAGGACAGGGGCGAGGGAGCAGTACTTC
len: 15; abundance: -; j_gene: TRBJ1-2; v_gene: TRBV20-1; d_gene: TRBD1; CDR3aa: CSASPSGQGQGGYTF; CDR3nt: TGCAGTGCTAGTCCCTCCGGACAGGGCCAGGGGGGCTACACCTTC
len: 15; abundance: -; j_gene: TRBJ2-5; v_gene: TRBV19; d_gene: -; CDR3aa: CASSSRSLILETQYF; CDR3nt: TGTGCCAGTAGTTCCCGGTCCCTGATTCTAGAGACCCAGTACTTC
len: 17; abundance: -; j_gene: TRBJ2-3; v_gene: TRBV9; d_gene: -; CDR3aa: CASSLGLLYGKADTQYF; CDR3nt: TGTGCCAGCAGCTTGGGACTTCTATACGGTAAAGCAGATACGCAGTATTTT